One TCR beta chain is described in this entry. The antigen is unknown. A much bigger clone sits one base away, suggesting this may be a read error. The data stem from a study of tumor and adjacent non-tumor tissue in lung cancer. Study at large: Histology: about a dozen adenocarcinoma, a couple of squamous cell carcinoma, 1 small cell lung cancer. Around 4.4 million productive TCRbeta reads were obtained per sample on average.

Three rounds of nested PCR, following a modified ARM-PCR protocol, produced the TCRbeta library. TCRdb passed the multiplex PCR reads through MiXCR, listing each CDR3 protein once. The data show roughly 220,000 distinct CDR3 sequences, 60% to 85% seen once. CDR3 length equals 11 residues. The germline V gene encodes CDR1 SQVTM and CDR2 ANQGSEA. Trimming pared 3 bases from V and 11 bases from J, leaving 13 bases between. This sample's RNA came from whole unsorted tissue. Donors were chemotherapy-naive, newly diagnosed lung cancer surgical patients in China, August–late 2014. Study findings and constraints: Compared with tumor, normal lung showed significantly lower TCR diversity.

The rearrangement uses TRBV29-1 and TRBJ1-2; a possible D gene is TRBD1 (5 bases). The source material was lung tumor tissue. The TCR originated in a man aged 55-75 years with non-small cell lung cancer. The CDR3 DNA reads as TGCAGCGTTGATGTCCCAGGGCGTTACACCTTC. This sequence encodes CSVDVPGRYTF.